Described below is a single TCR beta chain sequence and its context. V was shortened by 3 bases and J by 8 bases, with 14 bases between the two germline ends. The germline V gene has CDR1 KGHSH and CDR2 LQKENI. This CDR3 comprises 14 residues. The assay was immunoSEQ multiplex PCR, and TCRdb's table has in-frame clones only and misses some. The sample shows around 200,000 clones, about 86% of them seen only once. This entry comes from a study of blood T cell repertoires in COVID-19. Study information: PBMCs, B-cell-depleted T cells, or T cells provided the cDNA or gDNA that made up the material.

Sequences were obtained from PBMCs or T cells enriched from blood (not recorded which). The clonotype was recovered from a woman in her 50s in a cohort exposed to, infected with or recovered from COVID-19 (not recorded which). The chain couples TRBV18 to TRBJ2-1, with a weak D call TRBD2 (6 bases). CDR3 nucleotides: TGTGCCAGCTCACCCGCGGGGAACGGGGATGAGCAGTTCTTC. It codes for CASSPAGNGDEQFF. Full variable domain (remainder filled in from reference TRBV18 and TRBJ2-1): NAGVMQNPRHLVRRRGQEARLRCSPMKGHSHVYWYRQLPEEGLKFMVYLQKENIIDESGMPKERFSAEFPKEGPSILRIQQVVRGDSAAYFCASSPAGNGDEQFFGPGTRLTVL.